These 17 T cell receptor beta chains came from one sample sequenced in a study of beta chain features in type 1 diabetes. cDNA synthesis used the whole RNA isolate, giving expressed TCRB sequences. Repertoires were generated with immunoSEQ multiplex PCR, while TCRdb's copy carries only in-frame clones and drops some. The sample holds about 930,000 clones; 15% to 20% are singletons and the top ten take about 0.02%. Sequenced material: naive CD4+ T cells from blood. The receptors shown here come from a woman aged 18-30 years in good health.

J is TRBJ2-7 and V is TRBV5-4; 8 bases are shared with TRBD2. From germline, CDR1 is SGHNT and CDR2 YYREEE (reference sequence). Trimming removed 0 bases from V and 1 base from J; junction bases left unmatched: 3. The CDR3 runs to 15 residues. CDR3 nucleotide sequence: TGTGCCAGCAGCTTGGGTAGCGGGACTTCCTACGAGCAGTACTTC. This gives the protein CASSLGSGTSYEQYF.

V and J are TRBV28 and TRBJ1-4; 9 nucleotides match TRBD1. Losses at the gene ends were 6 bases for V and 0 bases for J; bases not matched to a gene: 17. The CDR3 totals 20 residues. Germline CDR1 and CDR2: MDHEN and SYDVKM. The CDR3 loop is CASRGQGRGFVGATNEKLFF. CDR3 DNA sequence: TGTGCCAGCAGGGGACAGGGTCGGGGTTTTGTTGGCGCAACTAATGAAAAACTGTTTTTT.

There are a few counts of this clone. The chain has TRBV11-3 and TRBJ2-1; the D gene is possibly TRBD2 (6 bases). This CDR3 spans 20 amino acids. Trimming stripped 1 base from V and 2 bases from J, with 24 bases between. From germline, CDR1 is SGHNT and CDR2 YENEEA. The CDR3 DNA sequence: TGTGCCAGCAGCTTAGGTATGTGGAGGGACTCAGCTTCTCCCTACAATGAGCAGTTCTTC. Translating it yields CASSLGMWRDSASPYNEQFF.

There are a few counts of this clone. The chain carries TRBV19 and TRBJ1-2; D is unresolved. CDR3 length: 15 residues. Germline V gene sequence: CDR1 LNHDA, CDR2 SQIVND (reference sequence). V was pared by 0 bases and J by 6 bases, with 14 bases between. In DNA form, the CDR3 reads TGTGCCAGTAGTATAGATAGCGGCCGCGGAGATGGCTACACCTTC. Residues: CASSIDSGRGDGYTF.

This clone was observed at least ten times. The rearrangement uses TRBV14 and TRBJ2-1; a weak D match, TRBD2 (6 bases). Germline CDR1 is SGHDN and CDR2 is FVKESK. The V end was cut by 3 bases, the J end by 4 bases, with 10 bases between. The CDR3 is made up of 14 amino acids. CDR3 residues: CASSQASVYNEQFF. Here the CDR3 DNA reads TGTGCCAGCAGCCAGGCTAGCGTGTACAATGAGCAGTTCTTC.

This clone was observed a few times. This rearrangement joins TRBV6-5 to TRBJ1-1; D is unclear. With 5 bases removed from V and 1 base from J, the gap between germline ends came to 5 bases. Looked up from germline, CDR1 is MNHEY and CDR2 is SVGAGI. CDR3 length: 12 amino acids. The CDR3 DNA sequence: TGTGCCAGCAGTCTCAAGAACACTGAAGCTTTCTTT. Protein: CASSLKNTEAFF.

The chain links TRBV19 to TRBJ2-1; 13 bases match TRBD2. From germline, CDR1 is LNHDA and CDR2 SQIVND (reference sequence). The CDR3 is 16 residues long. Unmatched junction bases numbered 11, after V lost 7 bases and J lost 8 bases. The DNA for the CDR3 is TGTGCCAGTACTCCTGGTGGGACTAGCGGGATCTATGAGCAGTTCTTC. This translates into CASTPGGTSGIYEQFF.

This chain connects TRBV10-3 to TRBJ2-1; 8 bases match TRBD2. Germline CDR1 is ENHRY and CDR2 is SYGVKD. The CDR3 consists of 22 residues. J lost 1 base, V lost 3 bases, and 23 bases had no gene match. The CDR3 DNA reads TGTGCCATCAGTGATAGACGGGGTCAGGGAACCAGCGGGAGTGGGTCCTACAATGAGCAGTTCTTC. Its protein product is CAISDRRGQGTSGSGSYNEQFF.

This clone was detected many times. The V and J genes are TRBV10-3 and TRBJ2-2, with 8 bases identical to TRBD1. The CDR3 is made up of 15 amino acids. Losses at the gene ends were 3 bases for V and 5 bases for J; bases not matched to a gene: 5. Germline V gene data show CDR1 as ENHRY and CDR2 as SYGVKD. CDR3 amino acids: CAISDTGGRTGELFF. CDR3 bases: TGTGCCATCAGTGACACAGGGGGACGAACCGGGGAGCTGTTTTTT.

The CDR3 DNA sequence: TGTGCCAGCAGTAATCCGGGACTACCTCTACAGTACTTC. This translates into CASSNPGLPLQYF. V is TRBV6-5 and J is TRBJ2-7; TRBD2 aligns across 7 bases. Germline V lookup: CDR1 MNHEY, CDR2 SVGAGI. V shed 5 bases and J 10 bases; nucleotides not matched to a gene: 11. The CDR3 runs to 13 residues.

This clone has more than one count but fewer than ten. The J gene is TRBJ1-1, the V gene TRBV2, with a weak D call TRBD1 (6 bases). V lost 3 bases to trimming and J lost 8 bases, with 10 bases between them. The germline V gene has CDR1 SNHLY and CDR2 FYNNEI. This CDR3 has 12 amino acids. CDR3 DNA sequence: TGTGCCAGCAGTGATTCAGGGGTAGAAGCTTTCTTT. As protein: CASSDSGVEAFF.

This clone showed up just once. The chain combines TRBV9 with TRBJ2-3; possibly TRBD2 for D (5 bases). The CDR3 length is 17 residues. CDR1 is SGDLS, CDR2 YYNGEE, per germline. V gave up 0 bases and J gave up 0 bases, with 14 bases separating them. The CDR3 bases are TGTGCCAGCAGCGTAGGCTCTAGCAGGTCTAGCACAGATACGCAGTATTTT. Its translation: CASSVGSSRSSTDTQYF.

The chain uses TRBV7-8 and TRBJ2-5; the D call may be TRBD1 or TRBD2 (5 bases each). Germline V gives CDR1 SGHVS, CDR2 FQNEAQ. V was shortened by 5 bases and J by 2 bases, with 12 bases between the two germline ends. The CDR3 spans 14 residues. The CDR3 here is CASSTGTVQETQYF. CDR3 DNA: TGTGCCAGCAGCACTGGGACCGTACAAGAGACCCAGTACTTC. Together with reference TRBV7-8 and TRBJ2-5, the CDR3 gives the full variable domain: GAGVSQSPRYKVAKRGQDVALRCDPISGHVSLFWYQQALGQGPEFLTYFQNEAQLDKSGLPSDRFFAERPEGSVSTLKIQRTQQEDSAVYLCASSTGTVQETQYFGPGTRLLVL.

This clone appeared a few times. V gene TRBV5-1 combines with J gene TRBJ2-5, with 10 bases fitting TRBD2. V was clipped by 6 bases and J by 11 bases; unmatched bases: 16. Germline CDR1 reads SGHRS; CDR2 reads YFSETQ. The CDR3 consists of 15 residues. CDR3 in amino acids: CASKGLAGAPGEQYF. The CDR3 DNA is TGCGCCAGCAAGGGGCTAGCGGGAGCTCCGGGGGAGCAGTACTTC.

The chain combines TRBV18 with TRBJ2-4; TRBD2 matches at 8 bases. This CDR3 is 15 amino acids long. The trim removed 2 bases at V and 7 bases at J, leaving 7 bases unmatched. Germline lookup yields CDR1 KGHSH and CDR2 LQKENI. CDR3 bases: TGTGCCAGCTCACCAAACGGAGCGGGAGTTAACATTCAGTACTTC. Translation: CASSPNGAGVNIQYF.

This clone was seen a handful of times. The chain employs TRBV10-3 and TRBJ2-1; D call uncertain. The CDR3 is made up of 15 amino acids. Germline CDR1 reads ENHRY; CDR2 reads SYGVKD. With 3 bases removed from V and 3 bases from J, the gap between germline ends came to 12 bases. This CDR3 reads CAISEQLADYNEQFF. The CDR3 DNA reads TGTGCCATCAGTGAACAACTGGCGGACTACAATGAGCAGTTCTTC.

This clone appeared a few times. Other DNA sequences in the sample encode the same CDR3. V gene TRBV28 combines with J gene TRBJ1-2, with D possibly matching TRBD1 (6 bases). Germline CDR1 and CDR2: MDHEN and SYDVKM. This CDR3 spans 12 amino acids. Trimming shortened V by 6 bases and J by 8 bases, and 13 bases separated the two germline ends. This CDR3 is CASSLQGYGYTF. In DNA, the CDR3 is TGTGCCAGCAGCCTACAGGGTTACGGCTACACCTTC.